What follows is one TCR beta chain and its context. Antigen: not known. The V end lost 5 bases, the J end lost 7 bases, and 23 bases lay between the germline ends. Germline-derived CDR1 and CDR2 are SGHNT and YENEEA. CDR3 size: 17 residues. Sequencing templates came from extracted RNA that was reverse transcribed into cDNA. Data came from immunoSEQ multiplex PCR; TCRdb stores just in-frame clones and leaves some out. Found here are hundreds of thousands of clones, approximately 61% of them singletons; the top ten hold 1% to 1.5%. The data are from a study of CD8+ T cells in alopecia areata. Background on the study: In an open-label trial, patients got 5 to 10 mg tofacitinib twice daily. Tofacitinib treatment spanned 6 to 18 months, with 6 months off drug afterward. Overall study results and limits: Scalp data also include sequences from resident alphabeta T cells of normal skin.

This TCR derives from a human donor with alopecia areata. V usage is TRBV11-3 and J usage is TRBJ2-2; no firm D call. The sample here was CD4+ T cells sorted from blood, taken at week 0. The CDR3 region is CASSPRGPPAEFGELFF. The CDR3 coding sequence is TGTGCCAGCAGCCCACGAGGCCCACCAGCTGAGTTCGGGGAGCTGTTTTTT.